This TCR beta chain was observed in a study of Ad26.COV2.S vaccination and SARS-CoV-2 variants. Described treatment: roughly 20 received Ad26.COV2.S at low or high dose, single or two shots; 5 received placebo; per-sample allocation not given. Sampling was done on day 63 after the first vaccine or placebo injection. Libraries were prepared by immunoSEQ multiplex PCR; TCRdb keeps only in-frame clonotypes and omits some of them. The sample records hundreds of thousands of clones, around 90% being singletons. CDR3 size: 16 residues. Looked up from germline, CDR1 is SGDLS and CDR2 is YYNGEE. V lost 2 bases, J lost 0 bases, and 13 bases lay in between.

Sequences were derived from peripheral blood, sampled in a trial of Ad26.COV2.S vaccine versus placebo. The TCR was taken from a person between 18 and 59 years old who received the Ad26.COV2.S COVID-19 vaccine or a placebo. V is TRBV9 and J is TRBJ2-3, with D possibly being TRBD1 (6 bases). The DNA for the CDR3 is TGTGCCAGCAGCGTCTCTTCAGGGACAAGCACAGATACGCAGTATTTT. Its protein is CASSVSSGTSTDTQYF.